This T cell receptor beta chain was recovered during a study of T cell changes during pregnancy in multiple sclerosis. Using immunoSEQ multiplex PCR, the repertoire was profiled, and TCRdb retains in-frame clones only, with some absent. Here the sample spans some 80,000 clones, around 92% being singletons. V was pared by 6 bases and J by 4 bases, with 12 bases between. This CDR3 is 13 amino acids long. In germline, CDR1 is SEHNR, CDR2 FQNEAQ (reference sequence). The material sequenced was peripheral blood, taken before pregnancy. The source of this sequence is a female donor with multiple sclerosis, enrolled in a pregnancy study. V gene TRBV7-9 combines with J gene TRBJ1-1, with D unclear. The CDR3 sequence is CASREGGGTEAFF. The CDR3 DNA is TGTGCCAGCAGGGAGGGTGGCGGCACTGAAGCTTTCTTT.